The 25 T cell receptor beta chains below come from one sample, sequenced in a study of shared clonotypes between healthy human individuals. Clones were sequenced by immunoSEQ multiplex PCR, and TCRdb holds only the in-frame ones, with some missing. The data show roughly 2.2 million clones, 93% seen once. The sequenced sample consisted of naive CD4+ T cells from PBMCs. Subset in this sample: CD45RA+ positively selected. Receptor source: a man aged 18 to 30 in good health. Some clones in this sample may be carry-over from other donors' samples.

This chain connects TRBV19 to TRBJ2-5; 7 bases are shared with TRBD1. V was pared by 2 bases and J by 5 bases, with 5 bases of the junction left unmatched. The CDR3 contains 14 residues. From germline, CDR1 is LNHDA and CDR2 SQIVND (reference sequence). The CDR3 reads CASSIKGAEETQYF. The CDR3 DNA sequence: TGTGCCAGTAGTATAAAGGGGGCGGAGGAGACCCAGTACTTC.

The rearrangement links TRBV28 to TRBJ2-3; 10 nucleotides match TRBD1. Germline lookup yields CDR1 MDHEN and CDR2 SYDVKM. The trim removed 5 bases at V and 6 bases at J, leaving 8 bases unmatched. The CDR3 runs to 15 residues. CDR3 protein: CASSGPGQGLDTQYF. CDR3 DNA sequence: TGTGCCAGCAGTGGACCGGGACAGGGGCTGGATACGCAGTATTTT. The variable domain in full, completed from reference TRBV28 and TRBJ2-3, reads DVKVTQSSRYLVKRTGEKVFLECVQDMDHENMFWYRQDPGLGLRLIYFSYDVKMKEKGDIPEGYSVSREKKERFSLILESASTNQTSMYLCASSGPGQGLDTQYFGPGTRLTVL.

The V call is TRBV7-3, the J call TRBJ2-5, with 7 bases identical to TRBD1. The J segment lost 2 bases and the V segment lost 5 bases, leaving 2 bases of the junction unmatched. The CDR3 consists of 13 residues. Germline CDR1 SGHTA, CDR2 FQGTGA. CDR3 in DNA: TGTGCCAGCAGCAAGGGACAGCAAGAGACCCAGTACTTC. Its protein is CASSKGQQETQYF.

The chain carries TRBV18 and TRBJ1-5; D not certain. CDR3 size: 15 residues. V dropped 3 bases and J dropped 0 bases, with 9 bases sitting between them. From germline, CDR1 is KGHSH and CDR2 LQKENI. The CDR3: CASSPTEPSNQPQHF. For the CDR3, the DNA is TGTGCCAGCTCACCCACGGAGCCTAGCAATCAGCCCCAGCATTTT. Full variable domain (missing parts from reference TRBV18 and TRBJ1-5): NAGVMQNPRHLVRRRGQEARLRCSPMKGHSHVYWYRQLPEEGLKFMVYLQKENIIDESGMPKERFSAEFPKEGPSILRIQQVVRGDSAAYFCASSPTEPSNQPQHFGDGTRLSIL.

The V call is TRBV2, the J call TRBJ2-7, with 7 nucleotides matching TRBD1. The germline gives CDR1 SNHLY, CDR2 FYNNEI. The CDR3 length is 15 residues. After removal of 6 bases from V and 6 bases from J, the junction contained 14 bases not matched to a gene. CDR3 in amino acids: CASSPTGTEGSEQYF. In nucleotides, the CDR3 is TGTGCCAGCAGCCCTACCGGGACAGAGGGGAGCGAGCAGTACTTC.

The CDR3 DNA sequence: TGCAGCGCTCCAGGCGCGAATGAAGCTTTCTTT. Its protein is CSAPGANEAFF. This chain connects TRBV29-1 to TRBJ1-1; D ambiguous. CDR1 is SQVTM, CDR2 ANQGSEA, per germline. V was trimmed by 7 bases and J by 7 bases, leaving 13 bases between them. This CDR3 is built from 11 residues.

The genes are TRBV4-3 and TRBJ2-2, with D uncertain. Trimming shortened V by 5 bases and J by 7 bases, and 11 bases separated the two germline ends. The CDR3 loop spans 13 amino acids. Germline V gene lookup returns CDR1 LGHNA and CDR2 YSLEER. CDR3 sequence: CASSFGPGGELFF. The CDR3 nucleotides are TGCGCCAGCAGCTTTGGGCCAGGCGGGGAGCTGTTTTTT.

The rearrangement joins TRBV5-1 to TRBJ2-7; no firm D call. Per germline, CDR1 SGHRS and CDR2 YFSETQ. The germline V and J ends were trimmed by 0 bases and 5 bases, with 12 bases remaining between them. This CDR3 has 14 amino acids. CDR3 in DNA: TGCGCCAGCAGCTTGGGTTCCGGGTCGCACGAGCAGTACTTC. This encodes CASSLGSGSHEQYF.

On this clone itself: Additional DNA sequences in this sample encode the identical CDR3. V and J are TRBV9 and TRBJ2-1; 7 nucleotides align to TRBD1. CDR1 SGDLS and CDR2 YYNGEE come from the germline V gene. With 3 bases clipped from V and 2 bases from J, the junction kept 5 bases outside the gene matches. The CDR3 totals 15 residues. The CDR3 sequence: CASSAGTATYNEQFF. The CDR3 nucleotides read TGTGCCAGCAGCGCCGGGACAGCGACCTACAATGAGCAGTTCTTC.

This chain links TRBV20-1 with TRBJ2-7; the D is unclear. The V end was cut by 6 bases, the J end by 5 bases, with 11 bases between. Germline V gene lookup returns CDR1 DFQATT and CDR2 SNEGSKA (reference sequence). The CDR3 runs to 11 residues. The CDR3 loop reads CSADTTHEQYF. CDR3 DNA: TGCAGTGCCGATACCACCCACGAGCAGTACTTC.

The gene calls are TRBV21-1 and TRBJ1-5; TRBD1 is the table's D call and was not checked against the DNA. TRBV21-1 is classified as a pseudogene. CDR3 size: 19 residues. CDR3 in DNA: TGTGCCAGCAGCAAATGGGGCAGGGGGCCGGATCCGGGCAATCAGCCCCAGCATTTT. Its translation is CASSKWGRGPDPGNQPQHF.

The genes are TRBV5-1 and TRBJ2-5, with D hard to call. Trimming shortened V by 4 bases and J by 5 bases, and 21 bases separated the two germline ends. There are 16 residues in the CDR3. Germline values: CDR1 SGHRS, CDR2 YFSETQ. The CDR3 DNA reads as TGCGCCAGCAGCACCCGCCCACACACGTTCCGGGAGACCCAGTACTTC. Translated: CASSTRPHTFRETQYF.

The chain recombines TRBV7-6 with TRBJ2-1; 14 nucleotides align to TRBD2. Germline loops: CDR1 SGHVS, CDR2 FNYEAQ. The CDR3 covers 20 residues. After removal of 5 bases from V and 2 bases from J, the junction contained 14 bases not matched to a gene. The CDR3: CASSQHVPGLAGAAYNEQFF. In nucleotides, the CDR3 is TGTGCCAGCAGCCAGCACGTACCGGGACTAGCGGGGGCTGCCTACAATGAGCAGTTCTTC.

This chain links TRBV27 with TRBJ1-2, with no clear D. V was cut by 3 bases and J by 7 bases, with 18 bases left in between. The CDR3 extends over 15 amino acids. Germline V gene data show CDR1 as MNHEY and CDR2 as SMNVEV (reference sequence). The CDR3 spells CASSLLEGGSGGYTF. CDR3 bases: TGTGCCAGCAGTTTGCTGGAGGGAGGGTCTGGTGGCTACACCTTC.

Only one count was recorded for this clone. CDR3 loop: CASTSQVPDTQYF. The CDR3 region has the DNA TGTGCCAGCACTAGCCAAGTCCCAGATACGCAGTATTTT. The rearrangement links TRBV6-1 to TRBJ2-3; weak D call: TRBD2 (5 bases). V lost 7 bases and J lost 4, with 12 bases in between. The CDR3 consists of 13 residues. Germline CDR1 is MNHNS and CDR2 is SASEGT.

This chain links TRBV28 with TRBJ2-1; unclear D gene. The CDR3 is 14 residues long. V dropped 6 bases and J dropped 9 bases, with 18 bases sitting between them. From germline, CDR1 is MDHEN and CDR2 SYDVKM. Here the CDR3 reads CASRKDGGLAEQFF. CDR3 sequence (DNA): TGTGCCAGCAGGAAAGATGGCGGTCTCGCTGAGCAGTTCTTC.

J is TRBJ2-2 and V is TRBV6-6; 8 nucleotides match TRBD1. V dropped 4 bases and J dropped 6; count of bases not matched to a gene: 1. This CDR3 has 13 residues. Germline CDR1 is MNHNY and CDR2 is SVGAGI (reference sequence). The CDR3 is CASSLTGAGELFF. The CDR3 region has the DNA TGTGCCAGCAGTTTGACAGGGGCCGGGGAGCTGTTTTTT.

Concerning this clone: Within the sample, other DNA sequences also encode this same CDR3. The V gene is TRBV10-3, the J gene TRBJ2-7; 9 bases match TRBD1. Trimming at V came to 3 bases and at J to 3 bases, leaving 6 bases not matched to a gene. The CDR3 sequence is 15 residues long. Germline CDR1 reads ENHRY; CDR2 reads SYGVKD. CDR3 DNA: TGTGCCATCAGTGACCCGGGACAGGGCAGCTACGAGCAGTACTTC. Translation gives CAISDPGQGSYEQYF.

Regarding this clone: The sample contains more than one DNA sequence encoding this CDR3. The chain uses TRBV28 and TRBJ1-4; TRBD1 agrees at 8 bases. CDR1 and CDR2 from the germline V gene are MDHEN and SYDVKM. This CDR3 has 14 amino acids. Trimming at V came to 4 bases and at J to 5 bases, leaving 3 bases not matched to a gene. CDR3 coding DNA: TGTGCCAGCAGTTCTCCAGGGGGCAATGAAAAACTGTTTTTT. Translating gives CASSSPGGNEKLFF.

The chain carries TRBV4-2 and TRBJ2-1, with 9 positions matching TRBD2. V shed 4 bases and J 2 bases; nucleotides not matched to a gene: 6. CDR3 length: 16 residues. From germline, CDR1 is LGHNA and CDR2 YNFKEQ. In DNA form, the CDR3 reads TGTGCCAGCAGCCGTACTCTAGCGGGGACCTACAATGAGCAGTTCTTC. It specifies CASSRTLAGTYNEQFF.

Written as DNA, the CDR3 is TGTGCCAGCTCACAACAAAGGACTAGCGGGAGGAACGAGCAGTACTTC. It specifies CASSQQRTSGRNEQYF. V usage is TRBV18 and J usage is TRBJ2-7; 14 positions match TRBD2. This CDR3 is 16 amino acids long. V shed 4 bases and J 5 bases; nucleotides not matched to a gene: 7. Germline V lookup: CDR1 KGHSH, CDR2 LQKENI.

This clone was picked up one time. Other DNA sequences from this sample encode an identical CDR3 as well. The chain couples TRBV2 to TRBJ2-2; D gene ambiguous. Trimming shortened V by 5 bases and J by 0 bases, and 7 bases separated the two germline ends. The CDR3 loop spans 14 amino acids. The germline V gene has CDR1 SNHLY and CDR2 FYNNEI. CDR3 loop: CASSRAANTGELFF. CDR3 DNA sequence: TGTGCCAGCAGTCGGGCAGCGAACACCGGGGAGCTGTTTTTT.

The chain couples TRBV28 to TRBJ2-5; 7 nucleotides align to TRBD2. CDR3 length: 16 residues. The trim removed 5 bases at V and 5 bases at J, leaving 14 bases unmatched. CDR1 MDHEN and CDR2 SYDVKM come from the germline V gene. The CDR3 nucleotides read TGTGCCAGCAGTCCCCCCTTTGGGGCGGGAGTGGAGACCCAGTACTTC. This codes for CASSPPFGAGVETQYF.

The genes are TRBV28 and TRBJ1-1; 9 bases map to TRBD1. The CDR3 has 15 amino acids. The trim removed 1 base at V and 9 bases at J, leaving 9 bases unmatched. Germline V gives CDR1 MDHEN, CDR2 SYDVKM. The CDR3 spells CASSLSSGQGQQAFF. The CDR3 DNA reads TGTGCCAGCAGTTTATCCTCGGGACAGGGTCAGCAAGCTTTCTTT.

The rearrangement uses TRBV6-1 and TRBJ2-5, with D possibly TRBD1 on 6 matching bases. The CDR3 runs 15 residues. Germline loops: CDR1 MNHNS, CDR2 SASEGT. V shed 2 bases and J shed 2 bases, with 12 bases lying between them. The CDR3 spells CASSERGSWQETQYF. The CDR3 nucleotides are TGTGCCAGCAGTGAAAGGGGGTCGTGGCAAGAGACCCAGTACTTC.